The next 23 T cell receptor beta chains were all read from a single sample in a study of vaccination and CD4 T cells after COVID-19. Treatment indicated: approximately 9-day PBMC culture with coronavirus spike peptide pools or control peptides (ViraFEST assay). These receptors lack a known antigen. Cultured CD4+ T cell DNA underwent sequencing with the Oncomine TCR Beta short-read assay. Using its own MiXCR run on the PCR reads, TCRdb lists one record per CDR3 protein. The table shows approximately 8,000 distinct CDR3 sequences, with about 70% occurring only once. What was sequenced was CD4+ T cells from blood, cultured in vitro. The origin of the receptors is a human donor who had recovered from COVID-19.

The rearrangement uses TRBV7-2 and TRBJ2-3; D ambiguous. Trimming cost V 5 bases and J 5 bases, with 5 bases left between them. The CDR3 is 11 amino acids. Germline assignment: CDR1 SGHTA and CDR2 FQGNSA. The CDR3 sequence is CASSPLDTQYF. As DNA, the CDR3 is TGTGCCAGCAGCCCGTTAGATACGCAGTATTTT. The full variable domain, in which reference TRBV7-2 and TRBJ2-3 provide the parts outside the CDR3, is GAGVSQSPSNKVTEKGKDVELRCDPISGHTALYWYRQSLGQGLEFLIYFQGNSAPDKSGLPSDRFSAERTGGSVSTLTIQRTQQEDSAVYLCASSPLDTQYFGPGTRLTVL.

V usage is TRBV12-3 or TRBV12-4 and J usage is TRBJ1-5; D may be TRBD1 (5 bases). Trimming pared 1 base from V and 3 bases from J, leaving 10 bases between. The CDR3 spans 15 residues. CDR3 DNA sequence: TGTGCCAGCAGTTTAGGGCAGGGCCTCAATCAGCCCCAGCATTTT. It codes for CASSLGQGLNQPQHF.

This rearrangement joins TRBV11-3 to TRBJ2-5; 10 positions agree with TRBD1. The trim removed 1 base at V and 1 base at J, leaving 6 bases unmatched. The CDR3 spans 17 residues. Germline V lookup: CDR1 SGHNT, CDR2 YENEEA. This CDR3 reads CASSLGPGQGIQETQYF. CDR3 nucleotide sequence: TGTGCCAGCAGCTTAGGCCCGGGACAGGGGATCCAAGAGACCCAGTACTTC.

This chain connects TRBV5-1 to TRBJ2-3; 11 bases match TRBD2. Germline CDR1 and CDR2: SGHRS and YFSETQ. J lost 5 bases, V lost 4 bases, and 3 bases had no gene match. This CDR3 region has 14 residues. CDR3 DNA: TGCGCCAGCAGCAAGGGGACTAGCGGAGATACGCAGTATTTT. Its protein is CASSKGTSGDTQYF.

CDR3: CATGIGMNTEAFF. The CDR3 nucleotides are TGTGCCACGGGGATTGGTATGAACACTGAAGCTTTCTTT. The V gene is TRBV9, the J gene TRBJ1-1; D is unclear. The length of the CDR3 is 13 residues. The germline CDR1 and CDR2 sequences are SGDLS and YYNGEE. With 9 bases removed from V and 0 bases from J, the gap between germline ends came to 12 bases.

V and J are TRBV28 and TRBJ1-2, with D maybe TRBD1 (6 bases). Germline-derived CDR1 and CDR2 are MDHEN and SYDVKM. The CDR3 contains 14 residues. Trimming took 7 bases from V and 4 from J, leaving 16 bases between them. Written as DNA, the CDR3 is TGTGCCAGCACACTGCCGGGGGCGCTCTATGGCTACACCTTC. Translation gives CASTLPGALYGYTF.

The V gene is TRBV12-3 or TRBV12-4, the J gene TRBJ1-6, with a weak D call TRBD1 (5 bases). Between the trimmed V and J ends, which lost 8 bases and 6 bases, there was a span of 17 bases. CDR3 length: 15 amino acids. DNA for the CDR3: TGTGCCAGCGGAACTCCTAGGGGCAGTAATTCACCCCTCCACTTT. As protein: CASGTPRGSNSPLHF.

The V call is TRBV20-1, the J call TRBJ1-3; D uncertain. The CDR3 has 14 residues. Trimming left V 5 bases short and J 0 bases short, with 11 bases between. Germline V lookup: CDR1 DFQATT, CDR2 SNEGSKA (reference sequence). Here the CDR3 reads CSAGPAGSGNTIYF. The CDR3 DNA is TGCAGTGCTGGACCAGCTGGCTCTGGAAACACCATATATTTT.

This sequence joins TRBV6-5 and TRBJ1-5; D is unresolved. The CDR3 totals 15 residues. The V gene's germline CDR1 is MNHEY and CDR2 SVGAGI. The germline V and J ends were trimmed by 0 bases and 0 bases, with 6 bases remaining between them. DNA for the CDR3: TGTGCCAGCAGTTACTCGATGGGTAGCAATCAGCCCCAGCATTTT. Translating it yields CASSYSMGSNQPQHF.

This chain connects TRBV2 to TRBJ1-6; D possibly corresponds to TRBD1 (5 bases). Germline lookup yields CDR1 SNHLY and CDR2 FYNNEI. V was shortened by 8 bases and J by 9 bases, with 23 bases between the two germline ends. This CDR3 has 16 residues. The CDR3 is CASWDGEGRLTSPLHF. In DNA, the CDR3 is TGTGCCAGCTGGGACGGAGAGGGGCGGTTAACTTCACCCCTCCACTTT.

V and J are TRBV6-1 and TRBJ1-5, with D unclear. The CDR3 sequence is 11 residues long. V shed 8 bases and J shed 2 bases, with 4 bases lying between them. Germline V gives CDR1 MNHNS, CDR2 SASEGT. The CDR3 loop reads CASRGNQPQHF. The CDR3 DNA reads TGTGCCAGCCGAGGCAATCAGCCCCAGCATTTT.

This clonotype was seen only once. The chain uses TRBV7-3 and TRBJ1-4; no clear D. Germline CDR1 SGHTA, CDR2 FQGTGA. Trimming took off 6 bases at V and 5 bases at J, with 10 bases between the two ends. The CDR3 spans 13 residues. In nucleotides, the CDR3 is TGTGCCAGCAGTCGGACGGCAAATGAAAAACTGTTTTTT. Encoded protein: CASSRTANEKLFF. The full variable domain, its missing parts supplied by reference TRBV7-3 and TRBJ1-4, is GAGVSQTPSNKVTEKGKYVELRCDPISGHTALYWYRQSLGQGPEFLIYFQGTGAADDSGLPNDRFFAVRPEGSVSTLKIQRTERGDSAVYLCASSRTANEKLFFGSGTQLSVL.

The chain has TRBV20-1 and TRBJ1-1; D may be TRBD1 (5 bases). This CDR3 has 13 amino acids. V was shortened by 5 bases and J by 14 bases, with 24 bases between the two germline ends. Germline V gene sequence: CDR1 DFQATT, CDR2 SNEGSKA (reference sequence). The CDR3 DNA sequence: TGCAGTGCTTTACAACGGGACCCCAAACTGTGCTTCTTT. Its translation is CSALQRDPKLCFF.

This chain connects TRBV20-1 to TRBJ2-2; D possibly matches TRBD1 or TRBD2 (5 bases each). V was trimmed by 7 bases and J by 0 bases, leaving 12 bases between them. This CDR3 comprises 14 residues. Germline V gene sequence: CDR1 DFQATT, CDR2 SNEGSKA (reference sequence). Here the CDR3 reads CSVGGTANTGELFF. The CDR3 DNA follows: TGCAGTGTTGGGGGTACCGCGAACACCGGGGAGCTGTTTTTT.

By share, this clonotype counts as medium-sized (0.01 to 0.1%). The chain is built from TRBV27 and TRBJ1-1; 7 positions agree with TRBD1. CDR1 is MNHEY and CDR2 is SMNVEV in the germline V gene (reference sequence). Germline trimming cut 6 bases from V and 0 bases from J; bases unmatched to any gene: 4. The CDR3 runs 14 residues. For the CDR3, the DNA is TGTGCCAGCAGGGTACAGGGGATGAACACTGAAGCTTTCTTT. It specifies CASRVQGMNTEAFF.

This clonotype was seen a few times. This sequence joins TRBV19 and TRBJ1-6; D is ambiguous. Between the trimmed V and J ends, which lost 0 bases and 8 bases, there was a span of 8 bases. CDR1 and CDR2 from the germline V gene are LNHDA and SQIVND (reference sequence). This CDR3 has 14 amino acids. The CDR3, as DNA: TGTGCCAGTAGTATAGATCTACTGTATTCACCCCTCCACTTT. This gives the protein CASSIDLLYSPLHF. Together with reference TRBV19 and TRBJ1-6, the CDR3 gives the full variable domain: DGGITQSPKYLFRKEGQNVTLSCEQNLNHDAMYWYRQDPGQGLRLIYYSQIVNDFQKGDIAEGYSVSREKKESFPLTVTSAQKNPTAFYLCASSIDLLYSPLHFGNGTRLTVT.

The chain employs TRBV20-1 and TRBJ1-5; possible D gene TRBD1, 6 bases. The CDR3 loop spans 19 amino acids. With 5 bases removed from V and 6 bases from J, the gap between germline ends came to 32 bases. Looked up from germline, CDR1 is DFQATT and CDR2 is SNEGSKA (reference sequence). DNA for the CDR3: TGCAGTGCTGCCAAGAGGATACAGGGAATTGAAGGGAAGCGTCAGCCCCAGCATTTT. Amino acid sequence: CSAAKRIQGIEGKRQPQHF.

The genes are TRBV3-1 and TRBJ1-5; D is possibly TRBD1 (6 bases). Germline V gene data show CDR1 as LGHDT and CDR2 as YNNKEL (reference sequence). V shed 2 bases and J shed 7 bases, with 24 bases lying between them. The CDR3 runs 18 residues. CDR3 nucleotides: TGTGCCAGCAGCCAACCGACAGGCCACCCGAACTATAACCAGCCCCAGCATTTT. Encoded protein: CASSQPTGHPNYNQPQHF.

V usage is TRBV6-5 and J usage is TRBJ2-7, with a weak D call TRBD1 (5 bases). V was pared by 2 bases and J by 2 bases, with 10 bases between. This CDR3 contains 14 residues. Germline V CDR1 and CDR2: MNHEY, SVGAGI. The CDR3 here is CASSYQGITYEQYF. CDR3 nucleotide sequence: TGTGCCAGCAGTTACCAGGGAATTACCTACGAGCAGTACTTC.

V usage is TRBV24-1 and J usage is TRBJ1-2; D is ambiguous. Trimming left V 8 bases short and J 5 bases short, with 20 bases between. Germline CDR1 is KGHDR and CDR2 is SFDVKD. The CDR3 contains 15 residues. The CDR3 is CATINSLSSPYGYTF. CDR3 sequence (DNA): TGTGCCACCATTAACAGTCTCTCCTCCCCATATGGCTACACCTTC.

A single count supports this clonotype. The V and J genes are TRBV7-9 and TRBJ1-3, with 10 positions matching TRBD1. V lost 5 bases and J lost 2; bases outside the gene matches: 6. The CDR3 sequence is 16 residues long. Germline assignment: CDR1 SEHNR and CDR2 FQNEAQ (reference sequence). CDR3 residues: CASSRSTGGAGNTIYF. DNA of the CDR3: TGTGCCAGCAGCCGATCGACAGGGGGCGCTGGAAACACCATATATTTT.

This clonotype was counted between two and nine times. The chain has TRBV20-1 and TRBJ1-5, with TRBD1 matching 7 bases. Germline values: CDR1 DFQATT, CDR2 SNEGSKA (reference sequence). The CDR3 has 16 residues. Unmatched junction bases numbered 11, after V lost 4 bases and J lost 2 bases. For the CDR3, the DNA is TGCAGTGCTATACAGGGGACAAATATAGGCAATCAGCCCCAGCATTTT. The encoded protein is CSAIQGTNIGNQPQHF.

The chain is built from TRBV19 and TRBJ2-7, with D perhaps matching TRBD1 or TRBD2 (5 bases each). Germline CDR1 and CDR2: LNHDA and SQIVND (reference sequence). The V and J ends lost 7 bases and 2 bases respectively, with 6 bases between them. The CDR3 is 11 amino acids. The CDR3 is CASTGPYEQYF. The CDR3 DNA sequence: TGTGCCAGTACGGGGCCCTACGAGCAGTACTTC.